These T cell receptor beta chains were read from a single sample in a study of radiation and T cells in renal cell carcinoma. Repertoires were generated with immunoSEQ multiplex PCR, while TCRdb's copy carries only in-frame clones and drops some. The sample yields 140,000 to 150,000 clones, less than 90% seen once. The sequencing used blood, collected from a patient whose treatment included radiotherapy and nephrectomy. Receptors originate from a woman in her 70s with renal cell carcinoma. Both conserved end residues are part of each CDR3. The order of the fields is CDR3 protein, CDR3 DNA, V gene, CDR3 length, D gene, clone size, J gene. The D gene is left open where the match is weak. Expanded clones get a size class; other rows say once, few or many, or leave the size out.

cdr3_aa: CASSSTSLNYGYTF
cdr3_nt: TGTGCCAGCAGCTCCACCTCGCTCAACTATGGCTACACCTTC
v_call: TRBV7-2
cdr3_length: 14
d_call: .
clone_size: .
j_call: TRBJ1-2

cdr3_aa: CSVEDSWRDTEAFF
cdr3_nt: TGCAGCGTTGAAGACAGCTGGCGGGACACTGAAGCTTTCTTT
v_call: TRBV29-1
cdr3_length: 14
d_call: .
clone_size: few
j_call: TRBJ1-1

cdr3_aa: CASSPRQGAAGELFF
cdr3_nt: TGTGCCAGCAGCCCCCGACAGGGGGCAGCCGGGGAGCTGTTTTTT
v_call: TRBV9
cdr3_length: 15
d_call: TRBD1
clone_size: .
j_call: TRBJ2-2

cdr3_aa: CASRGERGGHFYEQYF
cdr3_nt: TGCGCCAGCCGCGGAGAGAGGGGGGGACATTTCTACGAGCAGTACTTC
v_call: TRBV10-1
cdr3_length: 16
d_call: .
clone_size: .
j_call: TRBJ2-7

cdr3_aa: CASSNPESNTGELFF
cdr3_nt: TGTGCCAGCAGTAATCCGGAATCGAACACCGGGGAGCTGTTTTTT
v_call: TRBV11-3
cdr3_length: 15
d_call: .
clone_size: .
j_call: TRBJ2-2

cdr3_aa: CSVVRDRANTGELFF
cdr3_nt: TGCAGCGTAGTCCGGGACAGGGCAAACACCGGGGAGCTGTTTTTT
v_call: TRBV29-1
cdr3_length: 15
d_call: TRBD1
clone_size: .
j_call: TRBJ2-2

cdr3_aa: CASSVRDNYGYTF
cdr3_nt: TGTGCCAGCAGCGTCCGGGACAACTATGGCTACACCTTC
v_call: TRBV6-5
cdr3_length: 13
d_call: .
clone_size: once
j_call: TRBJ1-2

cdr3_aa: CASRSLVTGEKNYGYTF
cdr3_nt: TGTGCCAGCAGATCTTTGGTCACAGGGGAAAAAAACTATGGCTACACCTTC
v_call: TRBV7-3
cdr3_length: 17
d_call: TRBD1
clone_size: .
j_call: TRBJ1-2

cdr3_aa: CASSLVSYRGNTEAFF
cdr3_nt: TGTGCCAGCAGCTTGGTTTCTTATAGGGGGAACACTGAAGCTTTCTTT
v_call: TRBV5-6
cdr3_length: 16
d_call: .
clone_size: .
j_call: TRBJ1-1

cdr3_aa: CAISFHPAETQYF
cdr3_nt: TGTGCCATCAGTTTCCATCCCGCAGAGACCCAGTACTTC
v_call: TRBV10-3
cdr3_length: 13
d_call: .
clone_size: .
j_call: TRBJ2-5

cdr3_aa: CASSPRQGRSRQPQHF
cdr3_nt: TGTGCCAGCAGTCCTCGACAGGGAAGAAGTAGACAGCCCCAGCATTTT
v_call: TRBV27
cdr3_length: 16
d_call: TRBD1
clone_size: few
j_call: TRBJ1-5

cdr3_aa: CASSATPSGSYEQYF
cdr3_nt: TGTGCCAGCAGCGCAACCCCCAGTGGTTCCTACGAGCAGTACTTC
v_call: TRBV9
cdr3_length: 15
d_call: .
clone_size: .
j_call: TRBJ2-7

cdr3_aa: CASSRRQGNTGELFF
cdr3_nt: TGTGCCAGCAGCCGTAGACAGGGCAACACCGGGGAGCTGTTTTTT
v_call: TRBV11-3
cdr3_length: 15
d_call: TRBD1
clone_size: few
j_call: TRBJ2-2

cdr3_aa: CASSRGQGGSPLHF
cdr3_nt: TGTGCCAGCAGCCGGGGACAGGGGGGTTCACCCCTCCACTTT
v_call: TRBV7-2
cdr3_length: 14
d_call: TRBD1
clone_size: .
j_call: TRBJ1-6

cdr3_aa: CASSRPDNPSYNEQFF
cdr3_nt: TGTGCCAGCAGCAGACCGGACAACCCCTCCTACAATGAGCAGTTCTTC
v_call: TRBV13
cdr3_length: 16
d_call: .
clone_size: .
j_call: TRBJ2-1